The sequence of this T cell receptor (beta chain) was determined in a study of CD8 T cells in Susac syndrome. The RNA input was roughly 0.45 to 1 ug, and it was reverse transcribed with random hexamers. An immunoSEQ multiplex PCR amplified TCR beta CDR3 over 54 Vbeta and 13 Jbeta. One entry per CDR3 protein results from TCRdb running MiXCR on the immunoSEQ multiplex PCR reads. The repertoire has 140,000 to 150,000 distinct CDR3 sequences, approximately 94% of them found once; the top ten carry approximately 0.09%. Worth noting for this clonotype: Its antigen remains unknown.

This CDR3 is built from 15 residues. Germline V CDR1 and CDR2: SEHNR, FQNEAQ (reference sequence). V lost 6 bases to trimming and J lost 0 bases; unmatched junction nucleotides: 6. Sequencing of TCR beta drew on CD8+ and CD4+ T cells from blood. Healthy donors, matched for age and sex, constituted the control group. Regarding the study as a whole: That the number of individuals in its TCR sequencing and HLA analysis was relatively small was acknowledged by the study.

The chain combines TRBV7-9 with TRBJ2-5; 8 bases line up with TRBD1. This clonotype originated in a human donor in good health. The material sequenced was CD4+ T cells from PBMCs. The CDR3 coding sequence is TGTGCCAGCAGGCCGGGACAGGTGAACCAAGAGACCCAGTACTTC. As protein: CASRPGQVNQETQYF. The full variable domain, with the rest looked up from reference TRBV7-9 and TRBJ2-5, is DTGVSQNPRHKITKRGQNVTFRCDPISEHNRLYWYRQTLGQGPEFLTYFQNEAQLEKSRLLSDRFSAERPKGSFSTLEIQRTEQGDSAMYLCASRPGQVNQETQYFGPGTRLLVL.